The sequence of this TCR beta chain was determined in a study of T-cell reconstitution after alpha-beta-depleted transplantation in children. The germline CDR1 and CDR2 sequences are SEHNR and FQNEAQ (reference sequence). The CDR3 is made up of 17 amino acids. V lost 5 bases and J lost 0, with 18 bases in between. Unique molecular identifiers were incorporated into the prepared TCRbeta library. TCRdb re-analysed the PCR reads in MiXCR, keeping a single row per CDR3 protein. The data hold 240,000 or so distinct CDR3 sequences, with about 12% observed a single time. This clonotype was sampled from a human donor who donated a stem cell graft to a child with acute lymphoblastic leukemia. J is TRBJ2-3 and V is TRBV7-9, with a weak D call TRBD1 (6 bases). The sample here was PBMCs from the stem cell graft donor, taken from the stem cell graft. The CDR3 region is CASSLGAGASSTDTQYF. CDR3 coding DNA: TGTGCCAGCAGCCTCGGGGCAGGGGCCTCTAGCACAGATACGCAGTATTTT.